The rows below give T cell receptor beta chains drawn from one sample of a study of Graves' ophthalmopathy and Graves' hyperthyroidism. TCRdb re-called the multiplex PCR reads with MiXCR, one entry per CDR3 protein. The sample yields over a million distinct CDR3 sequences, approximately 35% seen once. Source material: peripheral blood or thyroid tissue (not recorded which). These receptors were obtained from an adult man with Graves' hyperthyroidism. CDR3s leave out the opening cysteine and the closing phenylalanine or tryptophan. Some rows mark clone size as missing; the rest say once, few, many or name a class of expanded clone.

J gene: TRBJ2-7
clone size: -
V gene: TRBV5-1
CDR3 protein: ASSRPKAEQY

J gene: TRBJ1-2
clone size: many
V gene: TRBV29-1
CDR3 protein: SVELGDGYT

J gene: TRBJ2-7
clone size: few
V gene: TRBV5-1
CDR3 protein: ASSLSGGLRYEQY

J gene: TRBJ2-7
clone size: -
V gene: TRBV6-5
CDR3 protein: ATQDRDVMSYEQY

J gene: TRBJ2-5
clone size: -
V gene: TRBV29-1
CDR3 protein: SPRGSGETQY

J gene: TRBJ1-1
clone size: -
V gene: TRBV29-1
CDR3 protein: SVSTGVSWSTEAF

J gene: TRBJ2-7
clone size: many
V gene: TRBV4-3
CDR3 protein: ASSQDGQVDREQY

J gene: TRBJ1-2
clone size: -
V gene: TRBV15
CDR3 protein: ATSSFGGVERRDNADYT

J gene: TRBJ1-5
clone size: many
V gene: TRBV7-2
CDR3 protein: ASSPRYVNEPQH

J gene: TRBJ2-7
clone size: -
V gene: TRBV29-1
CDR3 protein: SVADDRGPYEQY

J gene: TRBJ1-4
clone size: -
V gene: TRBV7-8
CDR3 protein: ASSFSPQNEKLF

J gene: TRBJ2-7
clone size: -
V gene: TRBV7-9
CDR3 protein: ASSWDREISYEQY

J gene: TRBJ1-4
clone size: many
V gene: TRBV29-1
CDR3 protein: SAVSEMGTNEKLF

J gene: TRBJ2-5
clone size: -
V gene: TRBV7-8
CDR3 protein: ASSPLAGGPHETQY

J gene: TRBJ2-7
clone size: many
V gene: TRBV7-2
CDR3 protein: ASSLGLGTRAQY

J gene: TRBJ2-7
clone size: -
V gene: TRBV7-9
CDR3 protein: ASSHLGRDPSYEQY

J gene: TRBJ2-5
clone size: few
V gene: TRBV24-1
CDR3 protein: ATSDEDRTAVKTQY

J gene: TRBJ1-5
clone size: many
V gene: TRBV12-3/TRBV12-4
CDR3 protein: ASSSLWTGGYQPQH

J gene: TRBJ2-2
clone size: -
V gene: TRBV2
CDR3 protein: ANSESGELF

J gene: TRBJ2-5
clone size: few
V gene: TRBV7-9
CDR3 protein: ASSPHNHFGTEEETQY

J gene: TRBJ2-6
clone size: -
V gene: TRBV7-2
CDR3 protein: ASSLVRGASGANVLT

J gene: TRBJ1-4
clone size: -
V gene: TRBV25-1
CDR3 protein: ASVAGTNEKLF

J gene: TRBJ2-6
clone size: -
V gene: TRBV20-1
CDR3 protein: SARDIGERSGANVLT

J gene: TRBJ2-5
clone size: -
V gene: TRBV15
CDR3 protein: ATSSSQAGGQETQY

J gene: TRBJ1-3
clone size: many
V gene: TRBV20-1
CDR3 protein: SASTGEGNTIY

J gene: TRBJ1-2
clone size: many
V gene: TRBV7-2
CDR3 protein: AASDRKGYT

J gene: TRBJ2-5
clone size: many
V gene: TRBV2
CDR3 protein: ASSPGTSGGPTY

J gene: TRBJ1-5
clone size: -
V gene: TRBV19
CDR3 protein: ASSVTGTSNQPQH

J gene: TRBJ2-7
clone size: -
V gene: TRBV10-2
CDR3 protein: ASSLTSGRAPYEQY

J gene: TRBJ1-6
clone size: many
V gene: TRBV12-3/TRBV12-4
CDR3 protein: ASSLVRDSPLH

J gene: TRBJ1-1
clone size: few
V gene: TRBV6-6
CDR3 protein: ASSGQDRGTEAF